This paragraph covers one T cell receptor (beta chain) sequence. The time point was: peripheral blood 6 weeks after treatment start. The data derive from a study of PD-L1 blockade in urothelial cancer. The wider study: Investigators checked blood 3 weeks (second dose) and 6 weeks after treatment start.

Data came from immunoSEQ multiplex PCR; TCRdb stores just in-frame clones and leaves some out. The profile covers around 49,000 clones, with 82% appearing a single time and less than 15% taken by the ten largest. Germline V lookup: CDR1 MNHEY, CDR2 SMNVEV (reference sequence). This CDR3 has 16 residues. Deletions cut 3 bases from V and 0 bases from J, with 12 bases between. The starting material was PBMCs, obtained around atezolizumab (anti-PD-L1) treatment. This sequence was found in a man aged 60 to 75 with urothelial cancer. This chain links TRBV27 with TRBJ1-3, with TRBD1 as a possible D gene (5 bases). CDR3 DNA: TGTGCCAGCAGTTTTAAGGGGCCCCGCTCTGGAAACACCATATATTTT. Translating gives CASSFKGPRSGNTIYF.